These T cell receptor beta chains were read from a single sample in a study of cytomegalovirus exposure and HLA in healthy donors. Assay used: immunoSEQ multiplex PCR; TCRdb lists only in-frame clones, some missing. The sample lists approximately 140,000 clones, roughly 80% occurring once. Source material: PBMCs. The receptors were sampled from a human donor in good health. Each CDR3 is given with its conserved first and last residue. D genes are given only for firm matches. Rows may omit the clone size; those that give it use once, few, many or a size class.

TRBV19	-	TRBJ1-4	once	CASSSRRSNEKLFF	TGTGCCAGTAGTTCTCGCAGATCAAATGAAAAACTGTTTTTT
TRBV7-6	TRBD2	TRBJ2-5	-	CASSSPSGKQETQYF	TGTGCCAGCAGCTCCCCTAGCGGGAAACAAGAGACCCAGTACTTC
TRBV7-9	TRBD1	TRBJ2-2	-	CASSLGGRDSRTGELFF	TGTGCCAGCAGCTTAGGGGGCCGGGACAGTAGGACCGGGGAGCTGTTTTTT
TRBV19	TRBD1	TRBJ1-2	few	CASRGQGAYTF	TGTGCCAGTAGGGGACAGGGGGCCTACACCTTC
TRBV28	-	TRBJ1-3	few	CASSFGQGTSGNTIYF	TGTGCCAGCAGTTTCGGGCAGGGAACGTCTGGAAACACCATATATTTT
TRBV7-8	-	TRBJ1-2	few	CASSSRLPDGYTF	TGTGCCAGCAGCTCTAGGTTACCGGATGGCTACACCTTC
TRBV4-3	-	TRBJ2-7	few	CASSQGVTANYEQYF	TGCGCCAGCAGCCAAGGGGTAACAGCCAACTACGAGCAGTACTTC
TRBV6-1	TRBD2	TRBJ2-7	-	CASTRPRGVKEQYF	TGTGCCAGCACCCGTCCCCGGGGGGTGAAGGAGCAGTACTTC
TRBV11-2	TRBD1	TRBJ2-7	once	CASSSRDRSYEQYF	TGTGCCAGCAGCTCCCGGGACAGGTCCTACGAGCAGTACTTC
TRBV5-6	-	TRBJ1-3	-	CASSSLEELIGNTIYF	TGTGCCAGCAGCTCCCTCGAGGAACTAATTGGAAACACCATATATTTT
TRBV2	-	TRBJ1-2	-	CASRGTGLGGYTF	TGTGCCAGCAGAGGGACGGGACTGGGAGGCTACACCTTC